This TCR beta chain was recovered during a study of control samples from healthy donors and cancer patients. Sequenced by immunoSEQ multiplex PCR; TCRdb stores in-frame clones only, minus some. The data show some 130,000 clones, roughly 95% seen once. The CDR3 spans 10 residues. Germline values: CDR1 DFQATT, CDR2 SNEGSKA (reference sequence). Between the trimmed V and J ends, which lost 2 bases and 5 bases, there was a span of 4 bases. The sample comprised blood. The chain couples TRBV20-1 to TRBJ2-7; unclear D gene. The sequence came from a man aged 30 to 39 in good health. Here the CDR3 DNA reads TGCAGTGCTAGAAGGAACGAGCAGTACTTC. Its translation is CSARRNEQYF.